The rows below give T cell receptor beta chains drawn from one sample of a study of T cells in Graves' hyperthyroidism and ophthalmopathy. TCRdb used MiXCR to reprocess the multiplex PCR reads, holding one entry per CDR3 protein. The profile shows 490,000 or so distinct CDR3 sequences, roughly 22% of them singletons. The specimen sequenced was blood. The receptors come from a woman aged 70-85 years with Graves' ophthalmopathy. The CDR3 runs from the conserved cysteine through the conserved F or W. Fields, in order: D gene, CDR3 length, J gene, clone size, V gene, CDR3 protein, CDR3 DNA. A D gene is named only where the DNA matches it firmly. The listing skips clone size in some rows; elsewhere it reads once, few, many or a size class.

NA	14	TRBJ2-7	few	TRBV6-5	CASSYGAVTYEQYF	TGTGCCAGCAGTTATGGCGCAGTAACCTACGAGCAGTACTTC
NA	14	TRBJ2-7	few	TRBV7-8	CATAWRVGPYEQYF	TGTGCCACCGCGTGGCGCGTCGGTCCCTACGAGCAGTACTTC
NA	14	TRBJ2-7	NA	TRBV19	CASSIDRGTYEQYF	TGTGCCAGTAGTATAGATCGGGGAACCTACGAGCAGTACTTC
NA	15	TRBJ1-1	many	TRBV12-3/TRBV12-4	CASTLSAGGNTEAFF	TGTGCCAGCACCCTAAGTGCCGGTGGGAACACTGAAGCTTTCTTT
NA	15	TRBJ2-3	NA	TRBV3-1	CASSQGPTSTDTQYF	TGTGCCAGCAGCCAAGGGCCGACCAGCACAGATACGCAGTATTTT
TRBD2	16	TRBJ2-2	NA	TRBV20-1	CSARGGTSGATGELFF	TGCAGTGCTAGAGGGGGGACTAGCGGAGCCACCGGGGAGCTGTTTTTT
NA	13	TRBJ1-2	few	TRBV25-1	CASTTLGALAYTF	TGTGCCAGCACAACCCTGGGAGCCCTAGCCTACACCTTC
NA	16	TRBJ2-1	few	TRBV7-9	CASSPLGSGGGNEQFF	TGTGCCAGCAGTCCTCTGGGGAGCGGAGGGGGGAATGAGCAGTTCTTC
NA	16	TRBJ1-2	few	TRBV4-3	CASSQDLPGTAYGYTF	TGCGCCAGCAGCCAAGATCTTCCCGGGACGGCCTATGGCTACACCTTC
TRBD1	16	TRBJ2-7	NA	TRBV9	CASSPHGTDDPYEQYF	TGTGCCAGCAGCCCCCACGGGACAGACGATCCCTACGAGCAGTACTTC
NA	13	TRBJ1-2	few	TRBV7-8	CASSSTDSYGYTF	TGTGCCAGCAGCTCCACAGATTCCTATGGCTACACCTTC
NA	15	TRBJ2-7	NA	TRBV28	CASSQGPRGSYEQYF	TGTGCCAGCAGCCAGGGACCCAGAGGATCCTACGAGCAGTACTTC
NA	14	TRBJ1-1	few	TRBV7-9	CASSLVIMNTEAFF	TGTGCCAGCAGCTTAGTAATAATGAACACTGAAGCTTTCTTT
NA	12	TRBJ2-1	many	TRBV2	CASEISSNEQFF	TGTGCCAGCGAGATCAGTTCCAATGAGCAGTTCTTC
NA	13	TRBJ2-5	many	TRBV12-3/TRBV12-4	CASSLQRRETQYF	TGTGCCAGCAGTTTACAGAGACGAGAGACCCAGTACTTC
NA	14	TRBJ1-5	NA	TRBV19	CASSGPYSNQPQHF	TGTGCCAGTAGTGGACCTTATAGCAATCAGCCCCAGCATTTT
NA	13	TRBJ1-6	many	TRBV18	CASSSDGTSPLHF	TGTGCCAGCTCGTCCGACGGCACTTCACCCCTCCACTTT
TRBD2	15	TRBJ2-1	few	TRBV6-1	CASRRTSVSYNEQFF	TGTGCCAGCAGACGTACTAGCGTCTCCTACAATGAGCAGTTCTTC
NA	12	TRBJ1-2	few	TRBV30	CAWNRAVSGYTF	TGTGCCTGGAACAGGGCGGTAAGCGGCTACACCTTC
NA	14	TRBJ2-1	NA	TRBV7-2	CASSLIKGYNEQFF	TGTGCCAGCAGCTTAATTAAGGGCTACAATGAGCAGTTCTTC
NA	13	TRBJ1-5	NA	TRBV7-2	CASSGGMGQPQHF	TGTGCCAGCAGCGGAGGGATGGGCCAGCCCCAGCATTTT
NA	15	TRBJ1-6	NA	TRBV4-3	CASSQVVGPNSPLHF	TGCGCCAGCAGCCAAGTCGTGGGCCCTAATTCACCCCTCCACTTT
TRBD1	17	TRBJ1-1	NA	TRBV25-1	CASSDGGTGGRRTEAFF	TGTGCCAGCAGTGACGGTGGGACAGGGGGCCGTCGCACTGAAGCTTTCTTT
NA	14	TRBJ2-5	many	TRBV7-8	CASSLGRHRGTQYF	TGTGCCAGCAGCTTGGGACGCCACCGGGGGACCCAGTACTTC
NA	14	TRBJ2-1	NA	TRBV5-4	CASSDQGRRDEQFF	TGTGCCAGCAGCGACCAGGGGAGACGCGATGAGCAGTTCTTC
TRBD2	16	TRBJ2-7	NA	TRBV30	CASNRAIGRAPYEQYF	TGTGCCTCCAACCGAGCGATCGGGAGGGCCCCCTACGAGCAGTACTTC
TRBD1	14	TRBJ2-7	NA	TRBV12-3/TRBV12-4	CASRKQGSSYEQYF	TGTGCCAGCAGGAAACAGGGGTCTTCCTACGAGCAGTACTTC
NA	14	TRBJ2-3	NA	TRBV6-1	CASSNQAFADTQYF	TGTGCCAGCAGTAATCAGGCGTTCGCAGATACGCAGTATTTT
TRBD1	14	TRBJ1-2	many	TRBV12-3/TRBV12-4	CASSTGTGSYGYTF	TGTGCCAGCAGTACCGGGACAGGGAGCTATGGCTACACCTTC
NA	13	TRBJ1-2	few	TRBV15	CATSSASTYGYTF	TGTGCCACCAGCTCGGCGTCCACCTATGGCTACACCTTC
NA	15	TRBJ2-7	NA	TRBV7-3	CASSSSGAPGYEQYF	TGTGCCAGCAGCTCCTCGGGAGCTCCCGGGTACGAGCAGTACTTC
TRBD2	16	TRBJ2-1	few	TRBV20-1	CSAPGTSGRAYNEQFF	TGCAGTGCCCCTGGGACTAGCGGGAGGGCCTACAATGAGCAGTTCTTC
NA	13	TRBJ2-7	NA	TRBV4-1	CASSQGSLYEQYF	TGCGCCAGCAGCCAGGGGAGCCTCTACGAGCAGTACTTC
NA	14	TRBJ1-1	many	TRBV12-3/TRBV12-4	CASSISGGDTEAFF	TGTGCCAGCAGCATCTCAGGAGGAGACACTGAAGCTTTCTTT
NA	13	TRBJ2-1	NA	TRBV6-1	CASSRAAYNEQFF	TGTGCCAGCAGTAGGGCGGCCTACAATGAGCAGTTCTTC
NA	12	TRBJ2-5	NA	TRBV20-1	CSARDITETQYF	TGCAGTGCTAGAGATATAACGGAGACCCAGTACTTC
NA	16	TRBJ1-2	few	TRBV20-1	CSTRTRGNGPVSGYTF	TGCAGTACGAGGACCAGGGGAAACGGCCCTGTAAGTGGCTACACCTTC
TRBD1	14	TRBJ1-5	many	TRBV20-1	CSAPDRAPNQPQHF	TGCAGTGCTCCAGACAGGGCTCCCAATCAGCCCCAGCATTTT
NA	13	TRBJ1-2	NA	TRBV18	CASSPEGWYGYTF	TGTGCCAGCTCACCGGAGGGTTGGTATGGCTACACCTTC
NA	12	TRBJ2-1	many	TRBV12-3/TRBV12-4	CASTDSYNEQFF	TGTGCCAGTACCGATTCATACAATGAGCAGTTCTTC
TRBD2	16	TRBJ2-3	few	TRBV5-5	CASSLGLAGETDTQYF	TGTGCCAGCAGCCTGGGACTAGCGGGAGAGACAGATACGCAGTATTTT
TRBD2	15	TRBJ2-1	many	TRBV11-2	CASSQWRTSRNEQFF	TGTGCCAGCAGCCAGTGGAGGACTAGCAGGAATGAGCAGTTCTTC
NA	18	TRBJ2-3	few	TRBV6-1	CASTPKMRKWSSPDTQYF	TGTGCCAGCACCCCTAAAATGAGGAAATGGAGCTCACCAGATACGCAGTATTTT
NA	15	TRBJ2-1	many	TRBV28	CASSHLGTSYNEQFF	TGTGCCAGCAGTCATCTCGGGACCTCCTACAATGAGCAGTTCTTC
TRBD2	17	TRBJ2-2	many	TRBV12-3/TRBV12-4	CASSHSSGMIGLGELFF	TGTGCCAGCAGTCATTCTAGCGGGATGATTGGACTCGGGGAGCTGTTTTTT
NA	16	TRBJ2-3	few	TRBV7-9	CASTPAGRPSTDTQYF	TGTGCCAGCACCCCCGCAGGTAGACCCAGCACAGATACGCAGTATTTT
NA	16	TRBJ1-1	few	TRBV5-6	CASSSSKGRLRTEAFF	TGTGCCAGCAGCTCATCAAAGGGCAGGTTGCGCACTGAAGCTTTCTTT
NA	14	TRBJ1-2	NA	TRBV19	CASRMTVGSYGYTF	TGTGCCAGTAGGATGACTGTAGGGAGCTATGGCTACACCTTC
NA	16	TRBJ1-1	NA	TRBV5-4	CASSLKGGGRNTEAFF	TGTGCCAGCAGCTTAAAGGGGGGGGGCAGAAACACTGAAGCTTTCTTT
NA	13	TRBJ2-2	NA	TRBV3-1	CASSDTDTGELFF	TGTGCCAGCAGCGATACGGACACCGGGGAGCTGTTTTTT
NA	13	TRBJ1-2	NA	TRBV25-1	CASKETGTYGYTF	TGTGCCAGCAAAGAGACCGGAACCTATGGCTACACCTTC
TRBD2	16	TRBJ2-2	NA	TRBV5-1	CASSHPGLLNTGELFF	TGCGCCAGCAGTCATCCGGGACTACTTAACACCGGGGAGCTGTTTTTT
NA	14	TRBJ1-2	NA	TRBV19	CASKDGYSNYGYTF	TGTGCCAGTAAAGACGGATATTCTAACTATGGCTACACCTTC
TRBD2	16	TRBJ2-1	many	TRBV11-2	CASSLEGSGGANEQFF	TGTGCCAGCAGCTTAGAAGGTAGCGGGGGGGCCAATGAGCAGTTCTTC
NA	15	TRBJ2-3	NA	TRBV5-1	CASSFVSQSTDTQYF	TGCGCCAGCAGCTTCGTGTCCCAGAGCACAGATACGCAGTATTTT